This T cell receptor (beta chain) was documented in a study of CD8 T cells in ankylosing spondylitis. Study-wide points: The study identified a TCR beta motif of several highly homologous variants that appeared characteristic of ankylosing spondylitis blood.

The V gene's germline CDR1 is SGHRS and CDR2 YFSETQ. This CDR3 region has 14 residues. The germline V and J ends were trimmed by 3 bases and 5 bases, with 14 bases remaining between them. This clonotype was detected a few times. The antigen is unknown. The TCR beta libraries were generated through quantitative 5'-RACE incorporating molecular barcodes. TCRdb re-derived calls from the 5' RACE reads in MiXCR, one entry per CDR3 protein. The table lists about 540,000 distinct CDR3 sequences, approximately 11% of them singletons. The chain employs TRBV5-1 and TRBJ2-5; possibly TRBD2 for D (6 bases). The sample consisted of blood, either unsorted or a sorted T cell fraction (not recorded which). This receptor was taken from a male donor with ankylosing spondylitis. CDR3 coding DNA: TGCGCCAGCAGCTATTATGTCGCGGGGGAGACCCAGTACTTC. This encodes CASSYYVAGETQYF.